Listed below are T cell receptor beta chains from one sample, sequenced in a study of technical replicates of blood from a few donors. Here immunoSEQ multiplex PCR was the method, and the copy in TCRdb shows in-frame clones only, minus some. The data hold tens of thousands of clones, with just under 95% observed a single time. Sequencing used PBMCs. Receptors originate from a human donor in good health. Some clones in this sample may be carry-over from other donors' samples. Both conserved end residues are part of each CDR3. Fields, in order: D gene, clone size, V gene, J gene, CDR3 DNA, CDR3 protein. A D gene is named only where the DNA matches it firmly. Clone size is shown for a subset of rows, as once, few, many or a class of expanded clone.

>-|-|TRBV15|TRBJ1-3
TGTGCCACCAGCAGAGAGTTGAGGTCCTCTGGAAACACCATATATTTT
CATSRELRSSGNTIYF
>-|-|TRBV15|TRBJ2-1
TGTGCCACCAGCGTCTCTGGGCGGGAAAGCTCCTACAATGAGCAGTTCTTC
CATSVSGRESSYNEQFF
>TRBD1|once|TRBV7-9|TRBJ1-5
TGTGCCAGCAGCTCGGAGGGGGCGAGGCAGCCCCAGCATTTT
CASSSEGARQPQHF
>-|-|TRBV7-3|TRBJ2-1
TGTGCCAGCAGCTTAGAGGGCCAGGCGTACAATGAGCAGTTCTTC
CASSLEGQAYNEQFF
>TRBD2|few|TRBV4-3|TRBJ2-1
TGCGCCAGCAGCCAAGATGGCAGCGGGAGGGCGGATGAGCAGTTCTTC
CASSQDGSGRADEQFF
>-|once|TRBV4-1|TRBJ2-7
TGCGCCAGCAGCCAGTTTTCTTTACGGGGGAGCAGGTACGAGCAGTACTTC
CASSQFSLRGSRYEQYF
>-|-|TRBV7-9|TRBJ1-2
TGTGCCAGCAGCTCAAGCGGACAGTCTGGCTACACCTTC
CASSSSGQSGYTF
>TRBD1|-|TRBV27|TRBJ2-1
TGTGCCAGCAGTTTATCTGGGACAGGGCTCAATGAGCAGTTCTTC
CASSLSGTGLNEQFF
>-|-|TRBV4-1|TRBJ1-5
TGCGCCAGCAGCCCGTTCGGACAATCACGCAATCAGCCCCAGCATTTT
CASSPFGQSRNQPQHF
>TRBD1|once|TRBV6-1|TRBJ2-2
TGTGCCAGCAGTGAAATGGGACAGGGTACCGGGGAGCTGTTTTTT
CASSEMGQGTGELFF
>-|-|TRBV11-1|TRBJ1-6
TGTGCCAGCAGCTTGAGGGTCGCTGAAAATTCACCCCTCCACTTT
CASSLRVAENSPLHF
>-|-|TRBV13|TRBJ2-2
TGTGCCAGCAGCTTAGGCGGGCGGGGGAACACCGGGGAGCTGTTTTTT
CASSLGGRGNTGELFF
>TRBD1|-|TRBV7-8|TRBJ2-2
TGTGCCAGCAACAGACAGGGGACCGGGGAGCTGTTTTTT
CASNRQGTGELFF
>TRBD2|-|TRBV4-1|TRBJ2-7
TGCGCCAGCAGCCGCCTCCCGGGGACTCCTAGCGGGGGGGACTACGTCGGGCAGTACTTC
CASSRLPGTPSGGDYVGQYF
>-|-|TRBV15|TRBJ2-1
TGTGCCACCAGCGTTGGACAAAGGGTCAATGAGCAGTTCTTC
CATSVGQRVNEQFF
>TRBD2|-|TRBV2|TRBJ2-2
TGTGCCAGCAGCGGACTAGCTGGCGGGGAGCTGTTTTTT
CASSGLAGGELFF
>TRBD2|-|TRBV19|TRBJ2-1
TGTGCCAGCAAAGCGGGAGGGTTCTACAATGAGCAGTTCTTC
CASKAGGFYNEQFF
>-|once|TRBV12-5|TRBJ2-7
TGTGCTAGTGGGCCCTCTAACTCCTACGAGCAGTACTTC
CASGPSNSYEQYF
>-|-|TRBV6-5|TRBJ1-6
TGTGCCAGCATGAAGGACAGCCTCTATAATTCACCCCTCCACTTT
CASMKDSLYNSPLHF
>-|-|TRBV29-1|TRBJ2-3
TGCAGCGTCAAGGGAGGGGGGCCTAGAAGCACAGATACGCAGTATTTT
CSVKGGGPRSTDTQYF
>TRBD1|-|TRBV7-9|TRBJ1-1
TGTGCCAGCATGGGACAGGGGAACACTGAAGCTTTCTTT
CASMGQGNTEAFF
>TRBD2|-|TRBV15|TRBJ2-4
TGTGCCACCAGCAGACGAAAATCTGGGACTAGCGGGAGTTACATTCAGTACTTC
CATSRRKSGTSGSYIQYF
>TRBD2|-|TRBV4-3|TRBJ2-7
TGCGCCAGCAGCCAAGGGATTAGCGGGAGACCGGGCTACGAGCAGTACTTC
CASSQGISGRPGYEQYF
>-|-|TRBV6-5|TRBJ1-4
TGTGCCAGCAGTTCTAGGACGAGGAGGGCTAATGAAAAACTGTTTTTT
CASSSRTRRANEKLFF
>TRBD1|-|TRBV4-1|TRBJ2-4
TGCGCCAGCAGCCACCTCTACAGGGGAGAAGGCAAAAACATTCAGTACTTC
CASSHLYRGEGKNIQYF
>-|-|TRBV7-8|TRBJ2-3
TGTGCCAGCAGCTTTGGTCACCGGAACCCGGGGGTTTTT
CASSFGHRNPGVF
>-|-|TRBV7-2|TRBJ2-7
TGTGCCAGCAGCTTGCAGGGCTACGAGCAGTACTTC
CASSLQGYEQYF
>TRBD1|-|TRBV5-5|TRBJ2-1
TGTGCCAGCAGCTTGGGAGGGACAGGGGCCCTCGATGAGCAGTTCTTC
CASSLGGTGALDEQFF
>-|-|TRBV10-3|TRBJ2-3
TGTGCCATCAGTGAGTCTCCTGGCACAGATACGCAGTATTTT
CAISESPGTDTQYF
>-|-|TRBV30|TRBJ1-6
TGTGCCTGGGCAGGGGACTATAATTCACCCCTCCACTTT
CAWAGDYNSPLHF
>TRBD2|-|TRBV7-3|TRBJ2-1
TGTGCCAGCAGCCCCCTGGGGGGAGGGAGGGGGCAGTTCTTC
CASSPLGGGRGQFF
>-|-|TRBV29-1|TRBJ2-3
TGCAGCGTTGAAGATCGGAGGATTAGCACAGATACGCAGTATTTT
CSVEDRRISTDTQYF
>TRBD1|-|TRBV6-6|TRBJ2-2
TGTGCCAGCAGTTTGGACAGGGGACCCACCGGGGAGCTGTTTTTT
CASSLDRGPTGELFF
>-|-|TRBV15|TRBJ2-1
TGTGCCACCAGCAGAGATCTAGGGCGGGGTCATGGCAATGAGCAGTTCTTC
CATSRDLGRGHGNEQFF
>TRBD2|-|TRBV2|TRBJ2-2
TGTGCCAGCAGTCCCGGGACTAGCGCTGCCACCGGGGAGCTGTTTTTT
CASSPGTSAATGELFF
>TRBD1|-|TRBV30|TRBJ1-1
TGTGCCTGGAGTCGACAGGGAATCACTGAAGCTTTCTTT
CAWSRQGITEAFF
>-|-|TRBV13|TRBJ2-1
TGTGCCAGCAGCCTACCTAGTGAAATCCCCTTCACGGGTGATGAGCAGTTCTTC
CASSLPSEIPFTGDEQFF
>TRBD2|-|TRBV9|TRBJ2-2
TGTGCCAGCAGCGTAACTAGCGGGAGCGTTTACCCCGGGGAGCTGTTTTTT
CASSVTSGSVYPGELFF
>-|once|TRBV2|TRBJ1-5
TGTGCCAGCAGTGCTGGGGCGAGCAATCAGCCCCAGCATTTT
CASSAGASNQPQHF
>-|-|TRBV7-2|TRBJ2-3
TGTGCCAGCAGCATAAGGAGGGCCAGGGCCACAGATACGCAGTATTTT
CASSIRRARATDTQYF
>TRBD1|-|TRBV7-2|TRBJ2-7
TGTGCCAGCAGCATCACTCCGGGACAGGGCGATCAGTACTTC
CASSITPGQGDQYF
>TRBD2|-|TRBV19|TRBJ2-3
TGTGCCAGTAGTATCCAGCGGGAGATCCCAGATACGCAGTATTTT
CASSIQREIPDTQYF
>TRBD2|-|TRBV5-1|TRBJ2-5
TGCGCCAGCAGCTTGACTAGCGGGGGCCAAGAGACCCAGTACTTC
CASSLTSGGQETQYF
>-|-|TRBV5-6|TRBJ2-1
TGTGCCAGCAGCTCCGGGGGCAATGAGCAGTTCTTC
CASSSGGNEQFF
>-|-|TRBV7-8|TRBJ1-1
TGTGCCAGCAGCTTCACAGGGTTTTCGACTGAAGCTTTCTTT
CASSFTGFSTEAFF
>-|-|TRBV27|TRBJ2-2
TGTGCCAGCAGTTTATCTCGCAGGCCCACCGGGGAGCTGTTTTTT
CASSLSRRPTGELFF
>-|-|TRBV21-1|TRBJ1-1
TGTGCCAGCAGCAAAAGCCGGGACAGGGGTTACGCTTTCTTT
CASSKSRDRGYAFF
>-|-|TRBV7-9|TRBJ1-6
TGTGCCAGCAGCTTCGGACAGCCTAATTCACCCCTCCACTTT
CASSFGQPNSPLHF
>-|-|TRBV19|TRBJ1-2
TGTGCCAGTAGTATGACAGGCAACTATGGCTACACCTTC
CASSMTGNYGYTF